This T cell receptor beta chain appears in the sequencing data of a study of blood T cells in healthy people across ages. Then a second PCR, running roughly 7 to 11 cycles, was carried out with a sample-barcoded 5' primer and a J-beta primer mix. TCRdb reprocessed the 5' RACE reads via MiXCR and lists one record per CDR3 protein. The sample holds 850,000 to 1,000,000 distinct CDR3 sequences, just over 50% seen once. Healthy Caucasians from Russia aged roughly 6 to 95 served as donors. Staff drew 9 to 10 milliliters of peripheral blood from each donor. Samples had at least 7 million PBMCs isolated from them. Samples each had at least 6 micrograms of total RNA extracted. This clonotype was found many times. Specimen: blood. This clonotype was obtained from a woman in her fifties or sixties in good health.

The CDR3 DNA reads TGTGCCAGCAGCGGATCTAATTCTGAGCAGTTCTTC. It translates to CASSGSNSEQFF. The chain employs TRBV9 and TRBJ2-1; D not resolved. CDR1 is SGDLS and CDR2 is YYNGEE in the germline V gene. The V and J ends lost 3 bases and 9 bases respectively, with 10 bases between them. CDR3 length equals 12 residues. The full variable domain, its missing parts supplied by reference TRBV9 and TRBJ2-1, is DSGVTQTPKHLITATGQRVTLRCSPRSGDLSVYWYQQSLDQGLQFLIQYYNGEERAKGNILERFSAQQFPDLHSELNLSSLELGDSALYFCASSGSNSEQFFGPGTRLTVL.